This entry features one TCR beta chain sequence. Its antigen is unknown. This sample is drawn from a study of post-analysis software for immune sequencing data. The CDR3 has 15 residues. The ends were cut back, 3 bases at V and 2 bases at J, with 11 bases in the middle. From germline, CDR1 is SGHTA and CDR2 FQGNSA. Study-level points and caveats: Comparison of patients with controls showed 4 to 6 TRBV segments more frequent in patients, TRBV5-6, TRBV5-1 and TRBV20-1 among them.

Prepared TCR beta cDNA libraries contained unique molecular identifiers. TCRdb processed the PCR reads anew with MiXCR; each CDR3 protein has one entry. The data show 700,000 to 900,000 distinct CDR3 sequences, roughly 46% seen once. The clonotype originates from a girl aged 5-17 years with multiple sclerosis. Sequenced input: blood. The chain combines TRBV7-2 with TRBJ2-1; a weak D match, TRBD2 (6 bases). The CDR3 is CASSFGGTPYNEQFF. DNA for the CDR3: TGTGCCAGCAGCTTTGGGGGGACCCCCTACAATGAGCAGTTCTTC.